The rows below give T cell receptor beta chains drawn from one sample of a study of response to subunit inactivated influenza vaccine. Each CDR3 protein gets one entry after TCRdb re-called the RT-PCR reads with MiXCR. The table lists roughly 670,000 distinct CDR3 sequences, 14% of them singletons, with 7.6% in the top ten. This material consisted of PBMCs from blood, taken about 14 days before vaccination. Every receptor here comes from a man between 45 and 60 years old who received an inactivated influenza vaccine. The CDR3 runs from the conserved cysteine through the conserved F or W. A D gene is named only where the DNA matches it firmly. For some rows the clone size is stated as once, few or many, or as a class when expanded; others skip it.

d_gene	v_gene	abundance	j_gene	CDR3aa	CDR3nt
NA	TRBV20-1	NA	TRBJ2-7	CSARVWIAGEQYF	TGCAGTGCTAGAGTGTGGATAGCAGGCGAGCAGTACTTC
TRBD1	TRBV15	few	TRBJ2-7	CATSAGDSRAYEQYF	TGTGCCACCAGCGCCGGGGACAGCCGGGCTTACGAGCAGTACTTC
TRBD2	TRBV24-1	NA	TRBJ2-1	CATSDPAGVYNEQFF	TGTGCCACCAGTGATCCAGCGGGGGTATACAATGAGCAGTTCTTC
TRBD1	TRBV29-1	many	TRBJ2-1	CSVGARDRDRQFF	TGCAGCGTGGGGGCCCGGGACAGGGATCGGCAGTTCTTC
NA	TRBV6-5	few	TRBJ2-3	CASSSPWGTQYF	TGTGCCAGCAGTTCCCCGTGGGGCACGCAGTATTTT
NA	TRBV29-1	few	TRBJ1-2	CSVGGDYGYTF	TGCAGCGTCGGGGGGGACTATGGCTACACCTTC
NA	TRBV5-1	many	TRBJ1-1	CASSLAAQTTEAFF	TGCGCCAGCAGCTTGGCTGCACAGACCACTGAAGCTTTCTTT
NA	TRBV2	NA	TRBJ2-2	CAGSSRENTGELFF	TGTGCCGGTTCCAGCCGGGAAAACACCGGGGAGCTGTTTTTT
NA	TRBV20-1	NA	TRBJ2-1	CSARALADEQFF	TGCAGTGCTAGAGCATTGGCGGATGAGCAGTTCTTC
NA	TRBV21-1	few	TRBJ2-4	CASSTPTPGQKNLAKNIQYF	TGTGCCAGCAGCACCCCCACACCGGGACAGAAAAATTTAGCCAAAAACATTCAGTACTTC
NA	TRBV10-2	NA	TRBJ2-6	CASLQDSGANVLTF	TGCGCCAGCTTACAGGACTCTGGGGCCAACGTCCTGACTTTC
NA	TRBV6-5	many	TRBJ1-5	CASSYYTGQPQHF	TGTGCCAGCAGTTATTATACCGGGCAGCCCCAGCATTTT
NA	TRBV20-1	few	TRBJ2-7	CSARVLFYEQYF	TGCAGTGCTAGGGTTCTTTTTTACGAGCAGTACTTC
TRBD2	TRBV29-1	NA	TRBJ2-3	CSVVTSGRPETQYF	TGCAGCGTGGTAACTAGCGGGAGGCCGGAAACGCAGTATTTT
NA	TRBV28	NA	TRBJ2-2	CASSLFLLEGASTGELFF	TGTGCCAGCAGTTTATTCCTATTGGAGGGGGCGAGCACCGGGGAGCTGTTTTTT
TRBD1	TRBV20-1	few	TRBJ2-7	CSAKAPGQGIYEQYF	TGCAGTGCTAAAGCACCGGGACAGGGGATCTACGAGCAGTACTTC
NA	TRBV5-1	NA	TRBJ1-3	CASSLDGGFGNTIYF	TGCGCCAGCAGCTTGGATGGTGGGTTTGGAAACACCATATATTTT
TRBD2	TRBV7-7	NA	TRBJ2-2	CASSFLAGGNTGELFF	TGTGCTAGCAGCTTCTTAGCGGGGGGGAACACCGGGGAGCTGTTTTTT
TRBD2	TRBV5-1	NA	TRBJ2-1	CATSLDTVTSGNEQFF	TGCGCCACCAGCTTGGACACAGTTACTAGCGGGAATGAGCAGTTCTTC
TRBD1	TRBV7-9	NA	TRBJ2-5	CASSPRDRGRGETQYF	TGTGCCAGCAGCCCCCGGGACAGGGGGCGTGGGGAGACCCAGTACTTC
NA	TRBV28	NA	TRBJ2-5	CASSLLGGRIETQYF	TGTGCCAGCAGTTTACTCGGGGGCAGGATTGAGACCCAGTACTTC
NA	TRBV2	NA	TRBJ2-1	CASKGDEYEQFF	TGTGCCAGCAAAGGGGATGAGTATGAGCAGTTCTTC
NA	TRBV30	few	TRBJ1-5	CAWSKRGNQPQHF	TGTGCCTGGAGTAAACGGGGAAATCAGCCCCAGCATTTT
TRBD2	TRBV20-1	few	TRBJ2-1	CSARRGRASGSLEQFF	TGCAGTGCTAGAAGGGGACGGGCTAGCGGGAGTTTAGAGCAGTTCTTC
TRBD1	TRBV5-1	many	TRBJ2-1	CASSTGTGNYNEQFF	TGCGCCAGCAGCACCGGGACAGGGAACTACAATGAGCAGTTCTTC
NA	TRBV7-8	NA	TRBJ2-5	CASSLGSERGAQYF	TGTGCCAGCAGCTTAGGCAGCGAGAGAGGGGCCCAGTACTTC
TRBD1	TRBV6-1	NA	TRBJ1-6	CASTPGQGMSSPLHF	TGTGCCAGCACCCCCGGACAGGGGATGAGTTCACCCCTCCACTTT
NA	TRBV7-2	few	TRBJ1-1	CASTNFGTEAFF	TGTGCCAGCACCAACTTCGGAACTGAAGCTTTCTTT
NA	TRBV11-2	NA	TRBJ1-1	CASSVNGAKNTEAFF	TGTGCCAGCAGCGTGAACGGGGCCAAGAACACTGAAGCTTTCTTT
NA	TRBV5-1	many	TRBJ2-1	CASSLVAGRDAEQFF	TGCGCCAGCAGCTTGGTTGCGGGCAGAGATGCAGAGCAGTTCTTC
NA	TRBV20-1	many	TRBJ2-3	CSARVGFTDTQYF	TGCAGTGCTAGAGTAGGGTTCACAGATACGCAGTATTTT
NA	TRBV24-1	NA	TRBJ2-2	CATSDLMGTGELFF	TGTGCCACCAGTGATTTGATGGGAACCGGGGAGCTGTTTTTT
NA	TRBV6-1	NA	TRBJ1-2	CASRQSSYAFRHGYTF	TGTGCCAGCAGGCAGTCCAGTTATGCTTTCCGTCATGGCTACACCTTC
NA	TRBV5-6	many	TRBJ1-3	CASSGRAGNTIYF	TGTGCCAGCAGCGGCAGAGCTGGAAACACCATATATTTT
TRBD1	TRBV5-6	NA	TRBJ2-1	CASSPLTGTYNEQFF	TGTGCCAGCAGCCCCCTGACAGGGACCTACAATGAGCAGTTCTTC
NA	TRBV6-6	NA	TRBJ2-7	CASSRESSEQYF	TGTGCCAGCAGTAGGGAATCTTCCGAGCAGTACTTC
NA	TRBV27	NA	TRBJ2-3	CASSSRVLRGQDTQYF	TGTGCCAGCAGTTCTAGGGTACTACGAGGTCAGGATACGCAGTATTTT
NA	TRBV5-1	many	TRBJ2-1	CASSLGVYNEQFF	TGTGCCAGCAGTTTGGGGGTTTATAATGAGCAGTTCTTC
TRBD1	TRBV20-1	NA	TRBJ1-1	CSASNVQGKDTEAFF	TGCAGTGCTTCCAACGTACAGGGGAAGGACACTGAAGCTTTCTTT
TRBD2	TRBV29-1	few	TRBJ2-2	CSARLAANTGELFF	TGCAGCGCCCGACTAGCGGCGAACACCGGGGAGCTGTTTTTT
NA	TRBV7-2	few	TRBJ2-1	CASSPTLEQFF	TGTGCCAGCAGCCCAACTTTAGAGCAGTTCTTC
TRBD1	TRBV5-5	NA	TRBJ2-7	CASSLASGGVEQYF	TGTGCCAGCAGCTTGGCGTCAGGGGGCGTCGAGCAGTACTTC
NA	TRBV5-6	few	TRBJ2-1	CASSSDLRRSVDEQFF	TGTGCCAGCAGCTCCGACCTGCGGAGGAGCGTGGATGAGCAGTTCTTC
TRBD1	TRBV7-9	NA	TRBJ1-2	CASSPTGDPGYTF	TGTGCCAGCAGCCCTACAGGGGATCCCGGCTACACCTTC